This TCR beta chain was identified in a study of blood T cell repertoires in COVID-19 (TCRdb year 2020). Regarding the research as a whole: The collaborator samples originated in the United States, Italy and Spain and spanned the acute and convalescent phases of COVID-19. The prospective study material was composed of cDNA or gDNA derived from T cells, B-cell-depleted T cells, or PBMCs. The dataset comprised deeply sampled blood TCRbeta repertoires from subjects exposed to, actively infected with, or recovered from COVID-19. The repertoires were made available in a free public database intended to serve as a resource for research on the immune response to SARS-CoV-2. The samples were drawn from two sources: the first 160 participants of the ongoing ImmuneRACE study, and 1,200 or so subjects contributed by 6 global collaborators. Sample metadata almost always included a de-identified subject ID, COVID-19 status, age in years and sex. Where available, HLA class I and class II types were obtained from metadata supplied by the sample provider rather than from assay-based typing.

One collaborating source in Seattle enrolled patients during active infection and followed them longitudinally through the course of disease. Whole blood was collected in K2EDTA tubes by collaborating institutions according to the institutions' own protocols. For TCRbeta analysis, collaborators shipped samples in one of three forms: frozen whole blood, isolated PBMCs, or DNA extracted from either of those sample types. TCRbeta CDR3 regions were amplified from genomic DNA by means of the immunoSEQ Assay, a bias-controlled multiplex PCR. In the paper's pipeline: The number of nucleated cells in each sample was estimated from the amplification of reference gene primers within the assay. Sequence reads were collapsed and filtered to measure the absolute abundance of every unique TCRbeta CDR3 rearrangement. For each sample, productive Simpson clonality was calculated as the square root of Simpson's diversity index over productive rearrangements. Entries here come from immuneACCESS through TCRdb and include only in-frame sequences with V and J called. Some clones fail to appear in such tables; in the studies checked, an unresolved V gene covers under half of the shortfall, and the cause of the remainder is unknown. For V, J and clone size, that table is used; D and trimming come from the DNA. This sample lists around 210,000 clones; 85% were detected once. The top ten hold around 5.5% of the sample.

From the cysteine through the phenylalanine, the CDR3 covers 12 amino acids. Only the CDR3 region is kept as DNA, spanning 36 bases read in frame from base 1. A distance of 7 bases separates the germline ends of V and J, which lose 2 bases and 4 bases respectively. The germline V gene (reference sequence) sets CDR1 to GTSNPN and CDR2 to SVGIG. The investigation overall reported the following: Clinical and demographic metadata were provided uncurated, with the amount varying by source and participant.

This clone occurred once. Its recognized antigen is unknown. Per-base qualities were not stored, and no clone one base away is much larger. Source material: peripheral blood. The receptor chain draws on TRBV30 and TRBJ2-3, and TRBD1 may be the D gene, going by 5 matching bases. The receptor was isolated from a man aged 45 to 65 with COVID-19, enrolled during active disease. The DNA sequence is TGTGCCTGGAGTAGGGGATCAGATACGCAGTATTTT. Its translation reads: CAWSRGSDTQYF.